Presented here are 21 T cell receptor beta chains from one specimen sequenced in a study of blood T cell repertoires in COVID-19. Some clones are missing from TCRdb's copy, which holds only in-frame ones; the method was immunoSEQ multiplex PCR. The sample carries almost 200,000 clones, about 90% recorded once. Material for sequencing was PBMCs or T cells enriched from blood (not recorded which). The receptors shown here come from a woman younger than 30 who had recovered from COVID-19.

The gene calls are TRBV13 and TRBJ1-3; D unclear. Trimming shortened V by 8 bases and J by 4 bases, and 15 bases separated the two germline ends. Germline CDR1 reads PRHDT; CDR2 reads FYEKMQ (reference sequence). The CDR3 extends over 14 amino acids. The CDR3, as DNA: TGTGCCAGCCTCGGGGAAGGAGAGGGAAACACCATATATTTT. Translated, it gives CASLGEGEGNTIYF.

V usage is TRBV7-6 and J usage is TRBJ1-4; the match to TRBD1 covers 9 bases. CDR3 length equals 15 residues. CDR1 and CDR2 (germline): SGHVS, FNYEAQ. J lost 8 bases, V lost 5 bases, and 9 bases had no gene match. The CDR3 here is CASSPRQGEREKLFF. CDR3 DNA sequence: TGTGCCAGCAGCCCACGACAGGGGGAGAGAGAAAAACTGTTTTTT.

The chain joins TRBV7-6 to TRBJ1-3; D might be TRBD1 (5 bases). With 5 bases removed from V and 2 bases from J, the gap between germline ends came to 19 bases. The CDR3 has 17 amino acids. CDR1 SGHVS and CDR2 FNYEAQ come from the germline V gene. CDR3 DNA: TGTGCCAGCAGCCCCGCCCTTGGTGGGGCGGCTGGAAACACCATATATTTT. The encoded protein is CASSPALGGAAGNTIYF.

The V gene is TRBV2, the J gene TRBJ1-1; 9 bases align to TRBD1. The germline V gene has CDR1 SNHLY and CDR2 FYNNEI. CDR3 length equals 13 residues. J gave up 4 bases and V 7 bases, and 4 bases lay outside the gene matches. Written as DNA, the CDR3 is TGTGCCAGCACGGGACAGGGAGGCACTGAAGCTTTCTTT. It yields the protein CASTGQGGTEAFF.

The gene calls are TRBV7-3 and TRBJ2-1, with D unclear. Germline V lookup: CDR1 SGHTA, CDR2 FQGTGA. Trimming cost V 4 bases and J 3 bases, with 13 bases left between them. This CDR3 is 15 amino acids long. The CDR3 bases are TGTGCCAGCAGCTCCACGACTGGTCACTACAATGAGCAGTTCTTC. Translated, it gives CASSSTTGHYNEQFF.

The V and J genes are TRBV28 and TRBJ1-1; weak D call: TRBD1 (6 bases). Per the germline V gene, CDR1 is MDHEN and CDR2 is SYDVKM. V lost 5 bases and J lost 5, with 9 bases in between. This CDR3 is built from 12 residues. DNA for the CDR3: TGTGCCAGCAGTGACAGGTTAACTGAAGCTTTCTTT. Its protein product is CASSDRLTEAFF.

The chain employs TRBV18 and TRBJ2-2, with TRBD1 matching over 7 bases. CDR3 length: 15 amino acids. With 8 bases clipped from V and 5 bases from J, the junction kept 11 bases outside the gene matches. CDR1 KGHSH and CDR2 LQKENI come from the germline V gene. The CDR3 region has the DNA TGTGCCAGCCAAGGGACAGCACCCTGGACCGGGGAGCTGTTTTTT. It encodes CASQGTAPWTGELFF.

In this sample, this clone turned up a few times. The V and J genes are TRBV30 and TRBJ1-4; D unresolved. Germline CDR1 GTSNPN, CDR2 SVGIG (reference sequence). The CDR3 spans 14 residues. V was trimmed by 2 bases and J by 8 bases, leaving 15 bases between them. CDR3 sequence reads: CAWSSRPGGEKLFF. As DNA, the CDR3 is TGTGCCTGGAGTTCGCGGCCGGGTGGGGAAAAACTGTTTTTT.

The V call is TRBV28, the J call TRBJ2-1; TRBD2 is a possible D gene (6 bases). The length of the CDR3 is 14 residues. The V gene's germline CDR1 is MDHEN and CDR2 SYDVKM. Trimming stripped 5 bases from V and 6 bases from J, with 14 bases between. CDR3 sequence: CASSPGLWTNEQFF. Here the CDR3 DNA reads TGTGCCAGCAGTCCCGGACTATGGACCAATGAGCAGTTCTTC.

The rearrangement joins TRBV18 to TRBJ1-1, with 8 nucleotides matching TRBD1. The CDR3 is made up of 15 amino acids. Germline trimming cut 1 base from V and 9 bases from J; bases unmatched to any gene: 10. Germline V CDR1 and CDR2: KGHSH, LQKENI. The CDR3 region is CASSPLGTGGIQAFF. For the CDR3, the DNA is TGTGCCAGCTCACCACTCGGGACAGGTGGGATTCAAGCTTTCTTT.

The chain combines TRBV3-1 (or the pseudogene TRBV3-2) with TRBJ1-4; the D gene is possibly TRBD1 (6 bases). This CDR3 has 13 amino acids. Trimming removed 4 bases at V and 10 bases at J, with 13 bases between. Germline CDR1 LGHDT, CDR2 YNNKEL (reference sequence). The chain's CDR3 is CASSPNREGKLFF. CDR3 sequence (DNA): TGTGCCAGCAGCCCCAACAGGGAAGGAAAACTGTTTTTT.

A single count supports this clone. The sample has other DNA sequences that encode this CDR3 too. The CDR3 bases are TGTGCCAGCAGGGGTCAGGTTAACACTGAAGCTTTCTTT. Residues: CASRGQVNTEAFF. The rearrangement joins TRBV2 to TRBJ1-1; D gene ambiguous. The V and J ends lost 6 bases and 2 bases respectively, with 10 bases between them. The CDR3 is made up of 13 amino acids. Germline values: CDR1 SNHLY, CDR2 FYNNEI.

The chain joins TRBV29-1 to TRBJ2-1, with no clear D. V lost 4 bases to trimming and J lost 7 bases, with 8 bases between them. Germline values: CDR1 SQVTM, CDR2 ANQGSEA. CDR3 length: 11 amino acids. The CDR3: CSVASLNEQFF. As DNA, the CDR3 is TGCAGCGTTGCTAGTTTGAATGAGCAGTTCTTC.

This clone was detected only once. J is TRBJ1-1 and V is TRBV12-5, with 11 bases matching TRBD1. The V gene's germline CDR1 is LGHNT and CDR2 FRNRAP. CDR3 length equals 15 residues. With V trimmed by 6 bases and J by 5 bases, 8 bases remained unmatched. As DNA, the CDR3 is TGTGCTAGTGGCCCGGGACAGGGGGGACGGACTGAAGCTTTCTTT. Protein sequence: CASGPGQGGRTEAFF.

The rearrangement joins TRBV24-1 to TRBJ1-1, with TRBD1 matching 7 bases. The CDR3 consists of 14 residues. Germline values: CDR1 KGHDR, CDR2 SFDVKD. After removal of 4 bases from V and 1 base from J, the junction contained 2 bases not matched to a gene. This CDR3 is CATSDRQGNTEAFF. The CDR3 coding sequence is TGTGCCACCAGTGACCGACAGGGGAACACTGAAGCTTTCTTT.

The chain joins TRBV4-1 to TRBJ2-7; 10 bases fit TRBD1. This CDR3 region has 14 residues. Per the germline V gene, CDR1 is MGHRA and CDR2 is YSYEKL. With 4 bases clipped from V and 3 bases from J, the junction kept 3 bases outside the gene matches. CDR3 nucleotide sequence: TGCGCCAGCAGCCCCGGGACAGGGGTCTACGAGCAGTACTTC. Its protein product is CASSPGTGVYEQYF.

The chain employs TRBV5-1 and TRBJ2-3; maybe TRBD2 (5 bases). Germline lookup yields CDR1 SGHRS and CDR2 YFSETQ. V lost 4 bases to trimming and J lost 0 bases, with 24 bases between them. The CDR3 loop spans 19 amino acids. CDR3: CASSELGLTLVLSTDTQYF. Here the CDR3 DNA reads TGCGCCAGCAGCGAACTAGGACTGACCCTCGTACTTAGCACAGATACGCAGTATTTT.

The genes are TRBV12-3 or TRBV12-4 and TRBJ2-5; tentative D call: TRBD1 (6 bases). The CDR3 contains 12 residues. V shed 3 bases and J shed 5 bases, with 7 bases lying between them. The CDR3 reads CASSLRGETQYF. CDR3 in DNA: TGTGCCAGCAGTTTGAGGGGGGAGACCCAGTACTTC.

The CDR3 protein is CASSPWANSPLHF. CDR3 coding DNA: TGTGCCAGCAGCCCCTGGGCTAATTCACCCCTCCACTTT. The V call is TRBV27, the J call TRBJ1-6; D gene ambiguous. The CDR3 has 13 amino acids. Trimming pared 6 bases from V and 6 bases from J, leaving 9 bases between. CDR1 is MNHEY and CDR2 is SMNVEV in the germline V gene (reference sequence).

The chain joins TRBV7-2 to TRBJ1-1; D unclear. The germline CDR1 and CDR2 sequences are SGHTA and FQGNSA. The CDR3 is 13 amino acids. The ends were cut back, 5 bases at V and 1 base at J, with 8 bases in the middle. The DNA for the CDR3 is TGTGCCAGCAGCCCCCACAAGAACACTGAAGCTTTCTTT. Residues: CASSPHKNTEAFF.

The CDR3 DNA reads TGTGCCAGCAGGGACCTCCTAGCGGGGGGGCGGCGGGAGTATTTT. The encoded protein is CASRDLLAGGRREYF. This chain uses TRBV2 with TRBJ2-3; TRBD2 agrees at 12 bases. The CDR3 has 15 amino acids. Germline V gives CDR1 SNHLY, CDR2 FYNNEI. J was trimmed by 13 bases and V by 6 bases; bases with no gene match: 14. The full variable domain, completed using reference TRBV2 and TRBJ2-3, is EPEVTQTPSHQVTQMGQEVILRCVPISNHLYFYWYRQILGQKVEFLVSFYNNEISEKSEIFDDQFSVERPDGSNFTLKIRSTKLEDSAMYFCASRDLLAGGRREYFGPGTRLTVL.